The rows below give T cell receptor beta chains drawn from one sample of a study of CD8+ T cells in alopecia areata. Clones were sequenced by immunoSEQ multiplex PCR, and TCRdb holds only the in-frame ones, with some missing. The table records 130,000 or so clones, roughly 55% of them present only once. This specimen was CD4+ T cells sorted from blood, taken at week 4, from a patient treated with tofacitinib. These receptors originate from a human donor with alopecia areata. CDR3s include the opening cysteine and the closing phenylalanine or tryptophan. A D gene is named only where the DNA matches it firmly. Expanded clones get a size class; other rows say once, few or many, or leave the size out.

clone size	D gene	V gene	J gene	CDR3 protein	CDR3 DNA
.	.	TRBV27	TRBJ1-2	CASASTYYGYTF	TGTGCCAGCGCCTCAACCTACTATGGCTACACCTTC
.	.	TRBV5-4	TRBJ2-3	CASSPAEGTDTQYF	TGTGCCAGCAGCCCGGCGGAGGGCACAGATACGCAGTATTTT
once	.	TRBV29-1	TRBJ2-3	CSVDTSLGDTQYF	TGCAGCGTTGATACTAGCTTGGGGGATACGCAGTATTTT
.	.	TRBV2	TRBJ1-2	CASSGRPDYGYTF	TGTGCCAGCAGCGGGAGGCCTGACTATGGCTACACCTTC
few	.	TRBV4-2	TRBJ1-1	CASSQEAAANTEAFF	TGTGCCAGCAGCCAAGAAGCTGCAGCGAACACTGAAGCTTTCTTT
.	TRBD2	TRBV5-1	TRBJ2-1	CASSLAASGPNEQFF	TGCGCCAGCAGCTTGGCGGCTAGCGGGCCCAATGAGCAGTTCTTC
.	TRBD2	TRBV29-1	TRBJ2-3	CSVGRGSGVKSTQYF	TGCAGCGTTGGTCGCGGTAGCGGGGTGAAGTCCACGCAGTATTTT
few	.	TRBV19	TRBJ1-5	CASRPAGLGNQPQHF	TGTGCCAGCCGACCCGCCGGGCTGGGCAATCAGCCCCAGCATTTT
.	.	TRBV18	TRBJ2-1	CASSPMTVDNEQFF	TGTGCCAGCTCACCTATGACTGTGGACAATGAGCAGTTCTTC
.	.	TRBV5-6	TRBJ2-1	CASSSRGTGSSYNEQFF	TGTGCCAGCAGCTCCCGCGGGACTGGTAGCTCCTACAATGAGCAGTTCTTC
.	TRBD2	TRBV5-6	TRBJ2-5	CASSSGTRFVETQYF	TGTGCCAGCAGTTCCGGGACTAGGTTCGTAGAGACCCAGTACTTC
.	.	TRBV7-2	TRBJ1-2	CASSSRLANYGYTF	TGTGCCAGCAGCTCGAGATTAGCTAACTATGGCTACACCTTC
.	.	TRBV10-3	TRBJ1-1	CAIRKELEGTEAFF	TGTGCCATCAGGAAGGAGCTCGAGGGGACCGAAGCTTTCTTT
.	.	TRBV5-1	TRBJ2-1	CASSLMGGSYNEQFF	TGCGCCAGCAGCCTGATGGGGGGCTCCTACAATGAGCAGTTCTTC
few	.	TRBV29-1	TRBJ1-1	CSVEAGMNTEAFF	TGCAGCGTTGAGGCCGGTATGAACACTGAAGCTTTCTTT
.	TRBD1	TRBV29-1	TRBJ2-7	CSARQGKEQYF	TGCAGCGCCCGACAGGGGAAGGAGCAGTACTTC
few	.	TRBV29-1	TRBJ2-7	CSVIGVYRPYEQYF	TGCAGCGTGATTGGGGTTTACAGACCCTACGAGCAGTACTTC
.	TRBD2	TRBV25-1	TRBJ2-5	CASSGIAGGRETQYF	TGTGCCAGCAGTGGTATAGCGGGGGGTCGAGAGACCCAGTACTTC
.	.	TRBV29-1	TRBJ2-3	CSVEDPLRNSVTDTQYF	TGCAGCGTTGAAGATCCTTTAAGGAATTCGGTTACAGATACGCAGTATTTT
.	TRBD2	TRBV6-6	TRBJ2-5	CASSGTTRETQYF	TGTGCCAGCAGCGGGACTACGCGAGAGACCCAGTACTTC
.	.	TRBV30	TRBJ2-5	CAWRLIGETQYF	TGTGCCTGGAGACTGATAGGCGAGACCCAGTACTTC
.	.	TRBV7-2	TRBJ2-5	CASSYLEAQYF	TGTGCCAGCAGCTACCTGGAGGCCCAGTACTTC
few	.	TRBV29-1	TRBJ2-1	CSVDFYNEQFF	TGCAGCGTTGACTTTTACAATGAGCAGTTCTTC
.	.	TRBV5-4	TRBJ2-3	CASSFYIPDTQYF	TGTGCCAGCAGCTTCTACATCCCAGATACGCAGTATTTT
.	TRBD1	TRBV29-1	TRBJ2-1	CSVEGLGTGVGEQFF	TGCAGCGTTGAAGGCCTAGGGACAGGAGTTGGTGAGCAGTTCTTC
.	TRBD2	TRBV5-6	TRBJ2-1	CASIIFRGRVYNEQFF	TGTGCCAGCATCATATTTCGCGGGAGGGTATACAATGAGCAGTTCTTC
.	.	TRBV7-2	TRBJ2-5	CASSPEAETQYF	TGTGCCAGCAGCCCCGAGGCGGAGACCCAGTACTTC
.	.	TRBV29-1	TRBJ1-1	CSVAPDRPDTEAFF	TGCAGCGTTGCCCCGGACAGACCGGACACTGAAGCTTTCTTT
.	.	TRBV4-1	TRBJ2-5	CASSQFLSETQYF	TGCGCCAGCAGCCAATTTCTATCTGAGACCCAGTACTTC
.	TRBD2	TRBV7-3	TRBJ2-5	CASSSGRAGAPRETQYF	TGTGCCAGCAGCTCCGGGAGGGCAGGCGCCCCCAGGGAGACCCAGTACTTC
.	.	TRBV30	TRBJ1-5	CAASLGGGYQPQHF	TGTGCCGCGAGCCTCGGGGGGGGGTATCAGCCCCAGCATTTT
.	.	TRBV28	TRBJ2-5	CASSSRLIRETQYF	TGTGCCAGCAGTTCCCGCCTAATCCGGGAGACCCAGTACTTC
few	TRBD2	TRBV7-2	TRBJ2-3	CASSSKTGGPIKDTQYF	TGTGCCAGCAGCTCGAAAACGGGGGGGCCGATCAAAGATACGCAGTATTTT
.	.	TRBV5-6	TRBJ1-2	CASSLGGAMNYGYTF	TGTGCCAGCAGCTTGGGTGGGGCGATGAACTATGGCTACACCTTC
.	.	TRBV7-2	TRBJ1-3	CASSSGVGNTIYF	TGTGCCAGCAGCTCCGGCGTGGGAAACACCATATATTTT
.	TRBD2	TRBV5-6	TRBJ2-3	CASSGETSGRAQATQYF	TGTGCCAGCAGCGGGGAGACTAGCGGGAGGGCCCAGGCGACGCAGTATTTT
few	.	TRBV27	TRBJ1-2	CASSSRGVGGYTF	TGTGCCAGCAGTTCCCGGGGCGTTGGGGGCTACACCTTC
.	.	TRBV18	TRBJ2-7	CASSPPGVGRQYF	TGTGCCAGCTCACCACCCGGCGTGGGGCGGCAGTACTTC
.	.	TRBV18	TRBJ2-5	CASSPSGRETQYF	TGTGCCAGCTCACCTTCGGGGAGAGAGACCCAGTACTTC
few	.	TRBV4-1	TRBJ2-7	CASSQAHGYEQYF	TGCGCCAGCAGCCAAGCCCACGGCTACGAGCAGTACTTC
.	.	TRBV30	TRBJ2-5	CAWSVGSQGLGETQYF	TGTGCCTGGAGTGTAGGGTCACAGGGATTGGGAGAGACCCAGTACTTC
.	TRBD2	TRBV5-4	TRBJ2-1	CASSQDGGAYNEQFF	TGTGCCAGCAGCCAAGACGGGGGGGCCTACAATGAGCAGTTCTTC
.	.	TRBV4-3	TRBJ1-1	CASSQDYIGEAFF	TGCGCCAGCAGCCAAGATTACATTGGTGAAGCTTTCTTT
.	TRBD2	TRBV9	TRBJ2-3	CASSVESGSADTQYF	TGTGCCAGCAGCGTAGAGAGCGGGAGTGCAGATACGCAGTATTTT